These 14 T cell receptor beta chains came from one sample sequenced in a study of T cell repertoires in cytomegalovirus infection. Via MiXCR, TCRdb re-called the reads, giving one row per CDR3 protein. The table records 560,000 or so distinct CDR3 sequences, 16% of them present only once. The material sequenced was CD8+ T cells from PBMCs. All receptors come from a human donor in good health (CMV status not recorded). Some clones in this sample may be carry-over from other donors' samples.

At least ten counts were recorded for this clonotype. The chain joins TRBV6-2 or TRBV6-3 to TRBJ2-7, with D perhaps matching TRBD2 (5 bases). Trimming pared 6 bases from V and 2 bases from J, leaving 17 bases between. The CDR3 has 15 residues. Germline CDR1 and CDR2: MNHEY and SVGEGT. The CDR3 loop reads CASSPGIAFTYEQYF. Written as DNA, the CDR3 is TGTGCCAGCAGCCCCGGGATAGCGTTCACCTACGAGCAGTACTTC.

This clonotype was detected a few times. This chain joins TRBV5-5 and TRBJ2-5, with TRBD2 matching over 9 bases. The germline gives CDR1 SGHKS, CDR2 YYEKEE (reference sequence). This CDR3 spans 15 amino acids. V lost 1 base and J lost 5; bases outside the gene matches: 6. CDR3 in amino acids: CASSLTSGSRETQYF. CDR3 in DNA: TGTGCCAGCAGCTTGACTAGCGGGTCTAGGGAGACCCAGTACTTC. The entire variable domain, with the rest obtained from reference TRBV5-5 and TRBJ2-5, is as follows: DAGVTQSPTHLIKTRGQQVTLRCSPISGHKSVSWYQQVLGQGPQFIFQYYEKEERGRGNFPDRFSARQFPNYSSELNVNALLLGDSALYLCASSLTSGSRETQYFGPGTRLLVL.

There are many counts of this clonotype. V and J are TRBV7-3 and TRBJ1-1; a weak D match, TRBD1 (5 bases). Germline CDR1 reads SGHTA; CDR2 reads FQGTGA. Deletions cut 5 bases from V and 6 bases from J, with 13 bases between. The CDR3 spans 13 residues. The CDR3 DNA reads TGTGCCAGCAGCACTGGGGGGGGATCTGAAGCTTTCTTT. Translation: CASSTGGGSEAFF.

J is TRBJ1-3 and V is TRBV6-5, with D unresolved. The CDR3 contains 15 residues. Per germline, CDR1 MNHEY and CDR2 SVGAGI. Trimming removed 2 bases from V and 0 bases from J, with 8 bases in between. The CDR3 sequence: CASSYAAGSGNTIYF. The DNA of the CDR3 is TGTGCCAGCAGTTACGCGGCTGGCTCTGGAAACACCATATATTTT.

As regards this clonotype: Possible read error: a much larger clone is one base away. The chain uses TRBV6-8 and TRBJ2-5, with D possibly matching TRBD1 (5 bases). Germline loops: CDR1 MNHGY, CDR2 SAAAGT. The CDR3 runs 12 residues. CDR3 residues: CANSRGSETQYF. In DNA form, the CDR3 reads TGTGCCAACAGTAGGGGTTCGGAGACCCAGTACTTC.

This clonotype appeared many times. The chain joins TRBV7-8 to TRBJ2-4; 12 nucleotides agree with TRBD1. The CDR3 has 17 amino acids. CDR1 is SGHVS, CDR2 FQNEAQ, per germline. The ends lost 6 bases at V and 1 base at J; junction bases unmatched: 7. This chain's CDR3 is CASRPGTGGSAKNIQYF. The CDR3 DNA follows: TGTGCCAGCAGGCCCGGGACAGGGGGCTCGGCCAAAAACATTCAGTACTTC.

The table lists this clonotype with many counts. The chain uses TRBV11-1 and TRBJ2-1; D may be TRBD2 (6 bases). The CDR3 is 15 amino acids. CDR1 and CDR2 from the germline V gene are SGHAT and FQDESV (reference sequence). V lost 6 bases to trimming and J lost 1 base, with 13 bases between them. CDR3 protein: CASSHGTHSYNEQFF. The CDR3 nucleotides are TGTGCCAGCAGTCATGGGACTCATTCCTACAATGAGCAGTTCTTC.

This clonotype was seen repeatedly, ten times or more. The J gene is TRBJ1-5, the V gene TRBV7-8; TRBD1 might be the D (5 bases). V was cut by 4 bases and J by 3 bases, with 13 bases left in between. Germline V CDR1 and CDR2: SGHVS, FQNEAQ. This CDR3 contains 15 residues. In nucleotides, the CDR3 is TGTGCCAGCAGCTCGTGGGAGGGGTTCAATCAGCCCCAGCATTTT. Translation: CASSSWEGFNQPQHF.

In this sample, this clonotype turned up many times. Written as DNA, the CDR3 is TGTGCCAGCAGCTTATTCGGGACTGCAGACAATGAGCAGTTCTTC. Encoded protein: CASSLFGTADNEQFF. This chain joins TRBV11-1 and TRBJ2-1, with D perhaps TRBD2 (6 bases). Germline CDR1 SGHAT, CDR2 FQDESV (reference sequence). The CDR3 spans 15 residues. V lost 2 bases, J lost 5 bases, and 13 bases lay in between.

This clonotype was seen ten or more times. The chain is built from TRBV28 and TRBJ2-1; D not certain. Trimming left V 8 bases short and J 10 bases short, with 30 bases between. The CDR3 contains 17 residues. Germline lookup yields CDR1 MDHEN and CDR2 SYDVKM. The CDR3 loop is CASLSLKGWPVQLEQFF. The CDR3 DNA sequence: TGTGCCAGCCTTTCTTTGAAAGGTTGGCCAGTACAATTAGAGCAGTTCTTC.

A note on this clonotype: This could be a read error, since a much larger clone is one nucleotide away. The chain couples TRBV12-3 or TRBV12-4 to TRBJ2-5; D is unclear. Trimming shortened V by 3 bases and J by 4 bases, and 15 bases separated the two germline ends. This CDR3 is 15 amino acids long. The CDR3 region is CASSFLRVRRETQYF. The CDR3 DNA sequence: TGTGCCAGCAGTTTTCTTAGGGTGCGTAGAGAGACCCAGTACTTC.

The table lists this clonotype with many counts. The chain carries TRBV7-9 and TRBJ1-2; no clear D gene. Germline CDR1 SEHNR, CDR2 FQNEAQ (reference sequence). V lost 5 bases and J lost 8, with 18 bases in between. The CDR3 consists of 14 residues. The CDR3 bases are TGTGCCAGCAGCCTCCTTTTCGGCGGGGAGGGCTACACCTTC. Residues: CASSLLFGGEGYTF.

The chain couples TRBV19 to TRBJ2-5; no firm D call. CDR1 LNHDA and CDR2 SQIVND come from the germline V gene (reference sequence). This CDR3 comprises 16 residues. The ends were cut back, 5 bases at V and 0 bases at J, with 16 bases in the middle. In DNA form, the CDR3 reads TGTGCCAGTAGTTCAGTAGACTCCTTGTACCAAGAGACCCAGTACTTC. Protein sequence: CASSSVDSLYQETQYF. Drawing the rest from reference TRBV19 and TRBJ2-5, the complete variable domain is DGGITQSPKYLFRKEGQNVTLSCEQNLNHDAMYWYRQDPGQGLRLIYYSQIVNDFQKGDIAEGYSVSREKKESFPLTVTSAQKNPTAFYLCASSSVDSLYQETQYFGPGTRLLVL.

This clonotype has just a few counts. The chain uses TRBV5-4 and TRBJ2-5, with D perhaps matching TRBD1 or TRBD2 (5 bases each). The CDR3 spans 18 residues. V lost 4 bases, J lost 2 bases, and 24 bases lay in between. In germline, CDR1 is SGHNT, CDR2 YYREEE (reference sequence). In nucleotides, the CDR3 is TGTGCCAGCAGCCCACCCGGTGTAGCGACAGACCTTCAAGAGACCCAGTACTTC. Its protein product is CASSPPGVATDLQETQYF.